What follows are 27 T cell receptor beta chains derived from one specimen sequenced in a study of T cells in women clearing cervical HPV infection. Clones were read by immunoSEQ multiplex PCR, and TCRdb kept only the in-frame ones, dropping some. The sample holds more than 20,000 clones. The sample taken for sequencing was blood buffy coat. Source of these receptors: a woman between 18 and 70 years old with a cervical HPV16 infection that either progressed to CIN3+ or cleared (not recorded which).

On this clone itself: The read falls 3 residues short of the CDR3 end, and the missing part is taken from the germline J gene. V usage is TRBV5-1 and J usage is TRBJ1-4; 7 bases agree with TRBD1. V shed 1 base, J shed 8 bases, and the junction held 11 bases outside the gene matches. The CDR3 loop spans 16 amino acids. Germline V gene sequence: CDR1 SGHRS, CDR2 YFSETQ. The CDR3 loop reads CASSLTGDSLTEKLFF. The part of the CDR3 DNA that was read is TGCGCCAGCAGCTTGACAGGGGATAGCCTAACCGAAAAA.

CDR3 DNA, as far as it was read: TGCAGTGCTAGAGTTGAAGACAGGTATGAA. Protein: CSARVEDRYE. The whole CDR3 sequence reads CSARVEDRYEAFF. The rearrangement joins TRBV20-1 to TRBJ1-1, with D perhaps matching TRBD1 (6 bases). The CDR3 end is not reached by the read, which stops 3 residues before it; the germline J gene fills it in. The CDR3 has 13 amino acids. V was trimmed by 1 base and J by 7 bases, leaving 13 bases between them. The germline V gene has CDR1 DFQATT and CDR2 SNEGSKA (reference sequence).

Points on this clone: The read finishes 3 residues shy of the CDR3 end, and the germline J gene is used to complete it. This chain connects TRBV30 to TRBJ2-5; 7 positions match TRBD1. CDR1 GTSNPN and CDR2 SVGIG come from the germline V gene (reference sequence). The CDR3 is 16 residues long. Trimming removed 0 bases from V and 1 base from J; junction bases left unmatched: 8. CDR3 sequence: CAWSVPRTGIQETQYF. CDR3 DNA (partial): TGTGCCTGGAGTGTACCCCGGACAGGAATCCAAGAGACC.

With respect to this clone: The read ends 3 residues shy of where the CDR3 ends; the end is completed using the germline J gene. This chain connects TRBV7-9 to TRBJ2-7; tentative D call: TRBD2 (6 bases). Germline CDR1 and CDR2: SEHNR and FQNEAQ (reference sequence). Trimming left V 3 bases short and J 2 bases short, with 11 bases between. CDR3 length: 14 amino acids. The sequenced part of the CDR3 DNA is TGTGCCAGCAGCTTCTCGGGCGGGGCCTACGAG. Translating gives CASSFSGGAYE. The full CDR3 reads CASSFSGGAYEQYF.

As regards this clone: The read falls 3 residues short of the CDR3 end, and the missing part is taken from the germline J gene. This sequence joins TRBV5-1 and TRBJ1-6; 8 bases are a match to TRBD1. CDR1 and CDR2 (germline): SGHRS, YFSETQ. CDR3 length: 15 residues. The J segment lost 7 bases and the V segment lost 4 bases, leaving 7 bases of the junction unmatched. CDR3 bases read: TGCGCCAGCAGCAACAGGGGGAACGAGAATTCACCC. Amino acid sequence: CASSNRGNENSP. In full, the CDR3 reads CASSNRGNENSPLHF.

Comments on this clone: The CDR3 is cut off 3 residues early in the read; its end comes from the germline J gene. V is TRBV30 and J is TRBJ2-3; 8 positions match TRBD2. The CDR3 covers 15 residues. The V and J ends lost 2 bases and 5 bases, in that order; junction bases with no gene match: 9. Germline loops: CDR1 GTSNPN, CDR2 SVGIG (reference sequence). The CDR3 bases that were read are TGTGCCTGGAGTTACTTGTTAGCGGGAATAGATACG. This sequence encodes CAWSYLLAGIDT. In full, the CDR3 is CAWSYLLAGIDTQYF. The full variable domain, completed using reference TRBV30 and TRBJ2-3, is SQTIHQWPATLVQPVGSPLSLECTVEGTSNPNLYWYRQAAGRGLQLLFYSVGIGQISSEVPQNLSASRPQDRQFILSSKKLLLSDSGFYLCAWSYLLAGIDTQYFGPGTRLTVL.

Comments on this clone: The observed sequence ends 3 residues before the CDR3 terminus, with the missing tail filled in from the germline J gene. The chain recombines TRBV10-2 with TRBJ2-3; 7 positions match TRBD2. There are 12 residues in the CDR3. Germline-derived CDR1 and CDR2 are WSHSY and SAAADI. The sequenced CDR3 bases are TGCGCCAGCAGTCCCGGGGCGGGGGCG. It specifies CASSPGAGA. The complete CDR3 reads CASSPGAGAQYF.

About this clone itself: The CDR3 end falls 3 residues outside the read, so it is completed with the germline J gene. This chain links TRBV6-2 or TRBV6-3 with TRBJ2-5, with TRBD2 identical over 13 bases. Per germline, CDR1 MNHEY and CDR2 SVGEGT. Trimming at V came to 6 bases and at J to 5 bases, leaving 9 bases not matched to a gene. This CDR3 has 16 amino acids. The part of the CDR3 DNA that was read is TGTGCCAGCAGCAAAGGACTAGCGGGGGACTTTGAGACC. Protein: CASSKGLAGDFET. The entire CDR3 protein reads CASSKGLAGDFETQYF.

In regard to this clone: An end of the junction does not agree with germline; a read error may underlie this. The CDR3 is cut off 3 residues early in the read; its end comes from the germline J gene. The chain uses TRBV4-2 and TRBJ2-1; a possible D gene is TRBD1 (5 bases). Germline loops: CDR1 LGHNA, CDR2 YNFKEQ. CDR3 length: 14 amino acids. CDR3 amino acids: CASSQVGAYNEQFF. The CDR3 bases that were read are TGCGCCAGCAGCCAAGTAGGGGCTTACAATGAG.

To note about this clone: The CDR3 end falls 3 residues outside the read, so it is completed with the germline J gene. The genes are TRBV13 and TRBJ2-3; 8 positions match TRBD2. V trimming: 5 bases; J trimming: 0 bases; junction bases outside the gene matches: 4. This CDR3 has 15 amino acids. CDR1 is PRHDT, CDR2 FYEKMQ, per germline (reference sequence). The CDR3 sequence is CASSPGGLSTDTQYF. Partial CDR3 DNA: TGTGCCAGCAGCCCGGGGGGGCTGAGCACAGATACG.

Concerning this clone itself: The read stops 3 residues short of the end of the CDR3; the missing end is completed from the germline J gene. The chain recombines TRBV4-1 with TRBJ1-2; D gene ambiguous. Germline CDR1 is MGHRA and CDR2 is YSYEKL. This CDR3 has 16 residues. Trimming removed 0 bases at V and 4 bases at J, with 15 bases between. CDR3 sequence: CASSQDLSGSPYGYTF. The DNA read from the CDR3 is TGCGCCAGCAGCCAAGATCTATCGGGGTCGCCCTATGGC.

Remarks on this clone: Sequencing ends 3 residues short of the CDR3 end; the germline J gene provides the rest. This rearrangement joins TRBV5-6 to TRBJ1-2; unclear D gene. Germline V gene sequence: CDR1 SGHDT, CDR2 YYEEEE. The CDR3 consists of 14 residues. The germline V and J ends were trimmed by 2 bases and 0 bases, with 8 bases remaining between them. CDR3 protein: CASSFVSANYGYTF. The sequenced CDR3 bases are TGTGCCAGCAGCTTCGTCTCGGCTAACTATGGC.

Concerning this clone itself: The read terminates 3 residues before the CDR3 end, so the remaining end is supplied by the germline J gene. This chain uses TRBV5-1 with TRBJ1-2; D gene uncertain. The germline V gene encodes CDR1 SGHRS and CDR2 YFSETQ. V lost 0 bases and J lost 6, with 12 bases in between. This CDR3 is built from 14 residues. The CDR3 DNA, read in part, is TGCGCCAGCAGCTTGGTCACGGGTATGCATGGC. Translating gives CASSLVTGMHG. The CDR3 reads in full as CASSLVTGMHGYTF.

Concerning this clone itself: The read ends 3 residues early relative to the CDR3; the germline J gene fills the gap. This sequence joins TRBV23-1 and TRBJ2-3, with D perhaps TRBD1 (6 bases). TRBV23-1 is an ORF, and what it does is uncertain. CDR3 length: 18 residues. Partial CDR3 DNA: TGCGCCAGCACTCCCGAGAACAGGGAATTTAATAGCAATCAGCCG. Translation gives CASTPENREFNSNQP. From start to end, the CDR3 is CASTPENREFNSNQPQYF.

The sequenced part of the CDR3 DNA is TGCAGCGCTTCAGGGGAGACC. Residues: CSASGET. The entire CDR3 is CSASGETQYF. The V gene is TRBV29-1, the J gene TRBJ2-5; D possibly corresponds to TRBD1 (5 bases). With the read ending 3 residues before the CDR3 end, the germline J gene is used to fill in that end. Germline CDR1 and CDR2: SQVTM and ANQGSEA. This CDR3 spans 10 amino acids. V shed 7 bases and J shed 5 bases, with 8 bases lying between them. The full variable domain, rest sourced from reference TRBV29-1 and TRBJ2-5, is SAVISQKPSRDICQRGTSLTIQCQVDSQVTMMFWYRQQPGQSLTLIATANQGSEATYESGFVIDKFPISRPNLTFSTLTVSNMSPEDSSIYLCSASGETQYFGPGTRLLVL.

About this clone: The read halts 3 residues ahead of the CDR3 end, with the missing end drawn from the germline J gene. The chain has TRBV19 and TRBJ1-5, with 8 bases aligning to TRBD1. The CDR3 is made up of 17 amino acids. The germline V gene encodes CDR1 LNHDA and CDR2 SQIVND (reference sequence). Trimming removed 0 bases from V and 3 bases from J; junction bases left unmatched: 7. The CDR3 region is CASSIDRQGYANQPQHF. CDR3 bases read: TGTGCCAGTAGTATAGATCGACAGGGGTATGCCAATCAGCCC.

With regard to this clone: The read stops 3 residues short of the end of the CDR3; the missing end is completed from the germline J gene. V usage is TRBV28 and J usage is TRBJ1-1; a possible D gene is TRBD1 (6 bases). Trimming stripped 7 bases from V and 4 bases from J, with 19 bases between. The germline gives CDR1 MDHEN, CDR2 SYDVKM. The CDR3 runs 15 residues. The DNA read from the CDR3 is TGTGCCAGCACGGGGGGGGCCGTTTCATTCACTGAA. This sequence encodes CASTGGAVSFTE. The full CDR3 protein is CASTGGAVSFTEAFF.

Regarding this clone: The read gets to within 3 residues of the CDR3 end, and the germline J gene fills in the rest. The chain is built from TRBV30 and TRBJ2-5; D remains unclear. Germline lookup yields CDR1 GTSNPN and CDR2 SVGIG (reference sequence). CDR3 length: 13 amino acids. The ends were cut back, 1 base at V and 7 bases at J, with 13 bases in the middle. CDR3 sequence: CAWSGLGSGTQYF. Incomplete CDR3 DNA: TGTGCCTGGAGTGGTCTAGGCTCGGGGACC.

For this clone: Sequencing ends 3 residues short of the CDR3 end; the germline J gene provides the rest. This chain joins TRBV28 and TRBJ2-2; tentative D call: TRBD1 (6 bases). CDR3 length equals 14 residues. The V gene lost 5 bases and the J gene lost 6 bases, with 13 bases spanning the gap. The germline gives CDR1 MDHEN, CDR2 SYDVKM. This chain's CDR3 is CASSPPGVAGELFF. The sequenced CDR3 bases are TGTGCCAGCAGTCCCCCAGGGGTCGCCGGGGAG.

The DNA read from the CDR3 is TGTGCCTGGAGTAGGGAGGGGGCGGCGGCCAATTCACCC. This gives the protein CAWSREGAAANSP. The whole CDR3 protein reads CAWSREGAAANSPLHF. The chain has TRBV30 and TRBJ1-6, with 7 bases aligning to TRBD1. Read sequence stops 3 residues before the CDR3 end, and the germline J gene provides the missing end. The CDR3 runs 16 residues. The germline V gene has CDR1 GTSNPN and CDR2 SVGIG (reference sequence). The J segment lost 7 bases and the V segment lost 2 bases, leaving 11 bases of the junction unmatched.

A remark on this clone: The observed sequence ends 3 residues before the CDR3 terminus, with the missing tail filled in from the germline J gene. The J gene is TRBJ2-1, the V gene TRBV5-4, with 15 bases matching TRBD2. The germline gives CDR1 SGHNT, CDR2 YYREEE (reference sequence). This CDR3 spans 16 amino acids. V lost 3 bases and J lost 6; bases outside the gene matches: 4. Here the CDR3 reads CASSSGGLAGGNEQFF. The sequenced part of the CDR3 DNA is TGTGCCAGCAGCTCGGGGGGACTAGCGGGGGGCAATGAG.

Comments on this clone: The read is 3 residues too short to cover the CDR3 end, so that end is filled in from the germline J gene. The rearrangement joins TRBV2 to TRBJ1-5; TRBD1 might be the D (6 bases). CDR3 length: 13 residues. Trimming stripped 6 bases from V and 5 bases from J, with 11 bases between. CDR1 is SNHLY and CDR2 is FYNNEI in the germline V gene. The CDR3 is CASRGQRYQPQHF. The covered CDR3 bases are TGTGCCAGCAGAGGACAGAGATATCAGCCC. The whole variable domain, remainder taken from reference TRBV2 and TRBJ1-5, is EPEVTQTPSHQVTQMGQEVILRCVPISNHLYFYWYRQILGQKVEFLVSFYNNEISEKSEIFDDQFSVERPDGSNFTLKIRSTKLEDSAMYFCASRGQRYQPQHFGDGTRLSIL.

CDR3 sequence: CAISVAQSTDTQYF. CDR3 bases read: TGTGCCATCAGTGTAGCGCAGAGCACAGATACG. J is TRBJ2-3 and V is TRBV10-3, with D possibly matching TRBD2 (5 bases). The read falls 3 residues short of the CDR3 end, and the missing part is taken from the germline J gene. Germline-derived CDR1 and CDR2 are ENHRY and SYGVKD. The CDR3 contains 14 residues. V was shortened by 4 bases and J by 0 bases, with 8 bases between the two germline ends.

For this clone: The read finishes 3 residues shy of the CDR3 end, and the germline J gene is used to complete it. This rearrangement joins TRBV6-2 or TRBV6-3 to TRBJ2-7; TRBD1 matches 7 bases. CDR3 length: 13 amino acids. Trimming took 6 bases from V and 1 from J; bases not matched to a gene: 3. The germline V gene has CDR1 MNHEY and CDR2 SVGEGT. The CDR3 reads CASRRDSSYEQYF. CDR3 DNA, as far as it was read: TGTGCCAGCAGGAGGGACAGTTCCTACGAG.

Note on this clone: The missing CDR3 end, 3 residues past where the read stops, is filled in from the germline J gene. The J gene is TRBJ2-5, the V gene TRBV10-3; possible D gene TRBD1, 6 bases. V was shortened by 4 bases and J by 3 bases, with 18 bases between the two germline ends. Germline loops: CDR1 ENHRY, CDR2 SYGVKD. The CDR3 covers 16 residues. Here the CDR3 reads CAISGLGGVAEETQYF. The DNA read from the CDR3 is TGTGCCATCAGTGGTTTAGGGGGAGTGGCAGAAGAGACC.

A remark on this clone: The read ends 3 residues shy of where the CDR3 ends; the end is completed using the germline J gene. This chain uses TRBV5-4 with TRBJ2-5; the match to TRBD2 covers 10 bases. CDR3 length: 16 residues. V gave up 6 bases and J gave up 2 bases; unmatched junction bases: 10. CDR1 is SGHNT, CDR2 YYREEE, per germline (reference sequence). This CDR3 is CASTQRLAGVQETQYF. Incomplete CDR3 DNA: TGTGCCAGCACACAACGCCTAGCGGGGGTACAAGAGACC.

As regards this clone: The read comes to an end 3 residues before the CDR3 does, leaving the germline J gene to fill in the end. The chain carries TRBV7-9 and TRBJ1-4; D call uncertain. V was trimmed by 3 bases and J by 8 bases, leaving 13 bases between them. Looked up from germline, CDR1 is SEHNR and CDR2 is FQNEAQ (reference sequence). The CDR3 contains 14 residues. The sequenced part of the CDR3 DNA is TGTGCCAGCAGCTTTAGCACGGCCGAAGAAAAA. Amino acids: CASSFSTAEEK. The entire CDR3 sequence reads CASSFSTAEEKLFF.